The next 27 T cell receptor beta chains were all read from a single sample in a study of blood T cell repertoires in COVID-19. The data were produced by immunoSEQ multiplex PCR, yet TCRdb's version contains in-frame clones alone and is incomplete. The sample lists approximately 230,000 clones, 65% to 90% occurring once. The sequencing input was PBMCs or T cells enriched from blood (not recorded which). The receptors stem from a man aged 35 to 55 who had recovered from COVID-19.

The V and J genes are TRBV28 and TRBJ2-5; D not certain. V shed 3 bases and J shed 1 base, with 9 bases lying between them. The CDR3 contains 14 residues. Germline-derived CDR1 and CDR2 are MDHEN and SYDVKM. CDR3 sequence reads: CASSFRHSQETQYF. The CDR3 nucleotides read TGTGCCAGCAGTTTCCGACATAGCCAAGAGACCCAGTACTTC.

V gene TRBV19 combines with J gene TRBJ1-5; maybe TRBD1 (6 bases). Germline CDR1 is LNHDA and CDR2 is SQIVND (reference sequence). With 8 bases removed from V and 0 bases from J, the gap between germline ends came to 23 bases. This CDR3 has 18 residues. CDR3 region: CASSLRDILDYSNQPQHF. Written as DNA, the CDR3 is TGTGCCAGTTCCCTAAGGGACATCCTAGACTATAGCAATCAGCCCCAGCATTTT.

This clone turned up a few times. This sequence joins TRBV30 and TRBJ2-2; unclear D gene. This CDR3 is 12 amino acids long. The V end was cut by 0 bases, the J end by 7 bases, with 6 bases between. Germline CDR1 reads GTSNPN; CDR2 reads SVGIG (reference sequence). DNA of the CDR3: TGTGCCTGGAGTGTACAGTACGGGGAGCTGTTTTTT. It yields the protein CAWSVQYGELFF.

This clone rates as medium-sized. The genes are TRBV7-8 and TRBJ2-7; 8 nucleotides match TRBD2. V lost 5 bases and J lost 0; bases outside the gene matches: 6. The CDR3 covers 15 residues. Per the germline V gene, CDR1 is SGHVS and CDR2 is FQNEAQ. CDR3 sequence (DNA): TGTGCCAGCAGCATAAGCGGGAGCGCCTCCTACGAGCAGTACTTC. Translation: CASSISGSASYEQYF.

This clone occurred once. J is TRBJ1-5 and V is TRBV28; 9 positions match TRBD1. Germline values: CDR1 MDHEN, CDR2 SYDVKM. The CDR3 has 14 amino acids. J gave up 6 bases and V 2 bases, and 2 bases lay outside the gene matches. This CDR3 is CASSLAGQGQPQHF. The CDR3 DNA reads as TGTGCCAGCAGTTTAGCGGGACAGGGTCAGCCCCAGCATTTT. The complete variable domain, with remaining parts taken from reference TRBV28 and TRBJ1-5, reads DVKVTQSSRYLVKRTGEKVFLECVQDMDHENMFWYRQDPGLGLRLIYFSYDVKMKEKGDIPEGYSVSREKKERFSLILESASTNQTSMYLCASSLAGQGQPQHFGDGTRLSIL.

The genes are TRBV7-6 and TRBJ2-2; D is possibly TRBD2 (6 bases). The CDR3 has 15 amino acids. In germline, CDR1 is SGHVS, CDR2 FNYEAQ. Trimming shortened V by 5 bases and J by 1 base, and 11 bases separated the two germline ends. As DNA, the CDR3 is TGTGCCAGCAGCCGGGTCGGGGGGAACACCGGGGAGCTGTTTTTT. It encodes CASSRVGGNTGELFF.

This chain links TRBV6-6 with TRBJ2-5; 10 nucleotides align to TRBD1. From germline, CDR1 is MNHNY and CDR2 SVGAGI (reference sequence). V dropped 2 bases and J dropped 5; count of bases not matched to a gene: 5. The CDR3 totals 15 residues. Written as DNA, the CDR3 is TGTGCCAGCAGTTACGGAGACAGGGGGCGGGAGACCCAGTACTTC. Translation gives CASSYGDRGRETQYF.

The gene calls are TRBV30 and TRBJ1-1, with 8 nucleotides matching TRBD1. This CDR3 has 13 amino acids. Germline lookup yields CDR1 GTSNPN and CDR2 SVGIG (reference sequence). Trimming at V came to 2 bases and at J to 6 bases, leaving 5 bases not matched to a gene. The CDR3 loop reads CAWSNRGKAEAFF. CDR3 nucleotides: TGTGCCTGGAGTAACAGGGGGAAGGCTGAAGCTTTCTTT.

V usage is TRBV5-4 and J usage is TRBJ2-1, with 7 positions matching TRBD1. Trimming cost V 3 bases and J 1 base; bases outside gene matches: 4. Germline loops: CDR1 SGHNT, CDR2 YYREEE (reference sequence). The CDR3 is 15 residues long. This chain's CDR3 is CASSSTGQSYNEQFF. The CDR3 region has the DNA TGTGCCAGCAGCTCGACAGGGCAGTCCTACAATGAGCAGTTCTTC.

The chain joins TRBV19 to TRBJ1-5; 7 positions agree with TRBD1. Looked up from germline, CDR1 is LNHDA and CDR2 is SQIVND (reference sequence). The CDR3 spans 16 residues. The trim removed 3 bases at V and 6 bases at J, leaving 11 bases unmatched. For the CDR3, the DNA is TGTGCCAGTAGTATCGGGAGGGGGACAGAAAGTCAGCCCCAGCATTTT. This gives the protein CASSIGRGTESQPQHF.

The CDR3 protein is CASSLAPGTEETQYF. In DNA form, the CDR3 reads TGTGCCAGCAGCTTAGCGCCAGGGACTGAGGAGACCCAGTACTTC. The genes are TRBV7-9 and TRBJ2-5; D possibly corresponds to TRBD2 (6 bases). V shed 0 bases and J shed 5 bases, with 13 bases lying between them. The CDR3 extends over 15 amino acids. Germline CDR1 reads SEHNR; CDR2 reads FQNEAQ (reference sequence).

The gene calls are TRBV3-1 (or the pseudogene TRBV3-2) and TRBJ2-7, with D possibly matching TRBD2 (7 bases). The CDR3 contains 14 residues. Germline CDR1 and CDR2: LGHDT and YNNKEL (reference sequence). V lost 2 bases, J lost 5 bases, and 13 bases lay in between. The CDR3 region has the DNA TGTGCCAGCAGCCAACGGGGGGCGGGCAACGAGCAGTACTTC. Residues: CASSQRGAGNEQYF.

The chain has TRBV19 and TRBJ1-2, with TRBD1 as a possible D gene (6 bases). Germline lookup yields CDR1 LNHDA and CDR2 SQIVND (reference sequence). The CDR3 spans 15 residues. Between the trimmed V and J ends, which lost 3 bases and 8 bases, there was a span of 19 bases. The CDR3, as DNA: TGTGCCAGTAGTATTTTCGGAGCAGGGGTTGGCGGCTACACCTTC. As protein: CASSIFGAGVGGYTF. Complete variable domain (other parts from reference TRBV19 and TRBJ1-2): DGGITQSPKYLFRKEGQNVTLSCEQNLNHDAMYWYRQDPGQGLRLIYYSQIVNDFQKGDIAEGYSVSREKKESFPLTVTSAQKNPTAFYLCASSIFGAGVGGYTFGSGTRLTVV.

A few counts support this clone. This chain uses TRBV3-1 (or the pseudogene TRBV3-2) with TRBJ1-2; possible D gene TRBD1, 5 bases. Trimming took 4 bases from V and 7 from J, leaving 19 bases between them. Germline values: CDR1 LGHDT, CDR2 YNNKEL (reference sequence). The CDR3 runs to 15 residues. This chain's CDR3 is CASSPLVRGTSGYTF. The CDR3 region has the DNA TGTGCCAGCAGCCCCCTGGTACGAGGGACTTCTGGCTACACCTTC.

The chain uses TRBV11-2 and TRBJ2-7; tentative D call: TRBD2 (6 bases). This CDR3 spans 15 amino acids. Germline lookup yields CDR1 SGHAT and CDR2 FQNNGV. V shed 6 bases and J shed 5 bases, with 20 bases lying between them. The CDR3 sequence is CASRGTRRTIHEQYF. The CDR3 region has the DNA TGTGCCAGCAGGGGTACCAGGCGGACTATCCACGAGCAGTACTTC. The variable domain in full, with the rest retrieved from reference TRBV11-2 and TRBJ2-7, is EAGVAQSPRYKIIEKRQSVAFWCNPISGHATLYWYQQILGQGPKLLIQFQNNGVVDDSQLPKDRFSAERLKGVDSTLKIQPAKLEDSAVYLCASRGTRRTIHEQYFGPGTRLTVT.

The chain couples TRBV28 to TRBJ2-1, with D maybe TRBD2 (5 bases). CDR1 and CDR2 from the germline V gene are MDHEN and SYDVKM. This CDR3 contains 12 residues. Between the trimmed V and J ends, which lost 1 base and 12 bases, there was a span of 10 bases. The CDR3 nucleotides read TGTGCCAGCAGTTTATTTGTTGCGGGGCAGTTCTTC. Translation: CASSLFVAGQFF.

The V gene is TRBV19, the J gene TRBJ2-1, with 9 bases lining up with TRBD2. V gave up 5 bases and J gave up 0 bases; unmatched junction bases: 11. From germline, CDR1 is LNHDA and CDR2 SQIVND (reference sequence). This CDR3 has 18 amino acids. CDR3 residues: CASSGEREALSSYNEQFF. The CDR3 DNA is TGTGCCAGTAGTGGGGAGCGGGAGGCTCTGAGCTCCTACAATGAGCAGTTCTTC.

The chain joins TRBV11-2 to TRBJ1-1; D not resolved. The germline V gene encodes CDR1 SGHAT and CDR2 FQNNGV. The V and J ends lost 0 bases and 4 bases respectively, with 6 bases between them. There are 13 residues in the CDR3. The CDR3 loop is CASSLDPGTEAFF. In nucleotides, the CDR3 is TGTGCCAGCAGCTTAGATCCGGGCACTGAAGCTTTCTTT.

The J gene is TRBJ1-5, the V gene TRBV27; tentatively, D is TRBD1 (5 bases). The CDR3 runs 16 residues. V lost 2 bases and J 0 bases, leaving 11 bases between the germline ends. Germline loops: CDR1 MNHEY, CDR2 SMNVEV (reference sequence). The CDR3 here is CASSLVTGSSNQPQHF. The DNA for the CDR3 is TGTGCCAGCAGTTTAGTCACAGGCTCTAGCAATCAGCCCCAGCATTTT.

V is TRBV18 and J is TRBJ1-4; 8 positions agree with TRBD1. The V gene's germline CDR1 is KGHSH and CDR2 LQKENI. The V gene end was trimmed by 6 bases and the J gene end by 8 bases; junction bases not matched to a gene: 14. The CDR3 is 16 residues long. CDR3 region: CASSRTPTGGEEKLFF. CDR3 nucleotides: TGTGCCAGCTCTCGCACCCCTACAGGGGGAGAGGAAAAACTGTTTTTT.

The chain couples TRBV18 to TRBJ2-3; TRBD1 is a possible D gene (6 bases). Per the germline V gene, CDR1 is KGHSH and CDR2 is LQKENI. The germline V and J ends were trimmed by 3 bases and 3 bases, with 13 bases remaining between them. The CDR3 extends over 15 amino acids. The CDR3 loop is CASSPITGFTDTQYF. The CDR3 DNA is TGTGCCAGCTCACCGATAACAGGGTTTACAGATACGCAGTATTTT.

This chain links TRBV4-1 with TRBJ2-5; 7 nucleotides line up with TRBD1. The V and J ends lost 6 bases and 6 bases, in that order; junction bases with no gene match: 7. Germline V gene sequence: CDR1 MGHRA, CDR2 YSYEKL. The CDR3 is 13 amino acids. CDR3 residues: CASSPDRVKTQYF. In DNA form, the CDR3 reads TGCGCCAGCAGTCCCGACAGGGTAAAGACCCAGTACTTC.

The CDR3 DNA follows: TGTGCCAGCTCACCCGGGACTAGCGGGACTTTCTACAATGAGCAGTTCTTC. Translating it yields CASSPGTSGTFYNEQFF. J is TRBJ2-1 and V is TRBV18; 13 bases fit TRBD2. The J segment lost 3 bases and the V segment lost 3 bases, leaving 5 bases of the junction unmatched. Looked up from germline, CDR1 is KGHSH and CDR2 is LQKENI. This CDR3 is built from 17 residues.

The chain carries TRBV5-1 and TRBJ2-7; 10 bases are shared with TRBD1. Germline lookup yields CDR1 SGHRS and CDR2 YFSETQ. This CDR3 is 13 amino acids long. The ends lost 7 bases at V and 6 bases at J; junction bases unmatched: 7. The CDR3: CASSSGQGLEQYF. The DNA of the CDR3 is TGCGCCAGCTCCTCGGGACAGGGGCTCGAGCAGTACTTC.

This chain links TRBV11-2 with TRBJ2-1; the match to TRBD2 covers 7 bases. Germline values: CDR1 SGHAT, CDR2 FQNNGV. With V trimmed by 1 base and J by 9 bases, 15 bases remained unmatched. The CDR3 is made up of 17 amino acids. CDR3 sequence: CASSLGPQRGSTAEQFF. As DNA, the CDR3 is TGTGCCAGCAGCTTAGGACCGCAGCGCGGGAGTACGGCTGAGCAGTTCTTC.

This clone was counted at least ten times. The J gene is TRBJ1-1, the V gene TRBV27, with unresolved D. The V end was cut by 8 bases, the J end by 7 bases, with 23 bases between. CDR3 length equals 15 residues. CDR1 is MNHEY and CDR2 is SMNVEV in the germline V gene (reference sequence). The CDR3 loop is CASSPFDFIAFEAFF. DNA for the CDR3: TGTGCCAGCTCCCCTTTCGACTTCATTGCATTTGAAGCTTTCTTT.

The J gene is TRBJ2-3, the V gene TRBV6-5, with D possibly matching TRBD2 (6 bases). The V end was cut by 4 bases, the J end by 4 bases, with 15 bases between. The CDR3 length is 15 residues. Per germline, CDR1 MNHEY and CDR2 SVGAGI. For the CDR3, the DNA is TGTGCCAGCAGTTTGGACTATTCCGTCCCAGATACGCAGTATTTT. Translated: CASSLDYSVPDTQYF.